The TCR beta chain under discussion was sequenced for a study of control samples from healthy donors and cancer patients. Clones were sequenced by immunoSEQ multiplex PCR, and TCRdb holds only the in-frame ones, with some missing. Found here are fewer than 150,000 clones, 75% to 95% of them singletons; the top ten hold 2% to 3%. J lost 0 bases, V lost 5 bases, and 7 bases had no gene match. This CDR3 contains 17 residues. CDR1 and CDR2 (germline): MNHEY, SMNVEV (reference sequence). The V call is TRBV27, the J call TRBJ2-1; 10 bases are a match to TRBD2. Sequences were obtained from blood. The TCR sequence derives from a man between 18 and 29 years old in good health. CDR3 sequence: CASSTPASGSSYNEQFF. The CDR3 DNA reads TGTGCCAGCAGTACCCCGGCTAGCGGGAGCTCCTACAATGAGCAGTTCTTC.